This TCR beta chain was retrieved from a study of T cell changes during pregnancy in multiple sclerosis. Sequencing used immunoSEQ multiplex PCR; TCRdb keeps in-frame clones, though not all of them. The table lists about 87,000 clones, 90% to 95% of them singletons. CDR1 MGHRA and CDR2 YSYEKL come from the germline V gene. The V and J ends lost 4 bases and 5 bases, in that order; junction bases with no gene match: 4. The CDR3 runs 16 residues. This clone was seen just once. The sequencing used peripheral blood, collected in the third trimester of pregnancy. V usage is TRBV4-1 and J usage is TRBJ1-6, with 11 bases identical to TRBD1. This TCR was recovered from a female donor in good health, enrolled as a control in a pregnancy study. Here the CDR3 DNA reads TGCGCCAGCAGCCGGGGACAGGGGGGGGATAATTCACCCCTCCACTTT. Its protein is CASSRGQGGDNSPLHF.